This T cell receptor (beta chain) was obtained from a study of shared T cell receptors in the human thymus (dated by TCRdb to the early 2020s). Describing the broader study: The study examined how self-reactive, shared T-cell receptor alpha chains are generated in the human thymus.

The CDR3 runs 17 residues from the cysteine to the phenylalanine. The CDR3 DNA has 51 bases and is translated from base 1. V is shortened by 4 bases, J by 0 bases, and the region joining them spans 18 bases. For CDR1 and CDR2, the germline V gene lists SGHAT and FQNNGV. The library relied on the immunoSEQ multiplex PCR assay. TCRdb obtained this table from immuneACCESS and retained in-frame rearrangements with V and J assigned. These tables miss some clones; where compared with another copy, unresolved V genes account for less than half of the shortfall, and the remainder is unexplained. Present in this sample are some 660,000 clones, about 90% of which were seen just once. The ten largest clones represent more than 0.009% of the sample. Comment on this clone: Its antigen is not yet known. No base quality values were provided; no much bigger clone lies one nucleotide off.

The same sample was also studied in work on human thymus T cells. From the second report: In Finland, the donors were immunologically healthy infants who were having open corrective cardiac surgery for congenital heart defects. Thymus tissue was obtained as surgical resects removed during corrective cardiac surgery. Usage of V and J gene segments appeared to be biased in both the thymic and the peripheral blood repertoires. According to the related research, thymic TCR repertoires were highly overlapping among unrelated individuals. The study characterized TCR alpha and beta repertoires from about 8 infant thymus samples and a few related peripheral blood samples. The cohort included six male and two female infants, with donor ages spanning 7 to 244 days. Thymocytes were freed from the tissue by mechanical means and kept at -70 degrees C as pellets of 10-30 million cells. Genomic DNA was extracted from frozen cell pellets with a QIAsymphony instrument. Using the immunoSEQ multiplex PCR assay, the TCRB and TCRAD loci were amplified from a standardized quantity of quality-controlled genomic DNA. The amplicons spanned the V(D)J region and were long enough to cover the CDR3 and allow V and J genes to be identified. Amplicon sequencing was performed on an Illumina platform through the commercial immunoSEQ service. Primer bias and sequencing errors were corrected as previously described, and TCRAD and TCRB were defined on the basis of the IMGT database. Repertoires were analysed with immunoSEQ Analyzer 3.0 and VDJTools, covering basic statistics, V/J segment usage, diversity estimates, rarefaction and pairwise overlap. Diversity was estimated using the Chao1, ChaoE, Efron-Thisted, Shannon and inverse Simpson indices, and was also estimated on datasets down-sampled to the size of the smallest sample. Repertoire overlap used strict matching of CDR3 nucleotide sequence, V gene and J gene, with Jaccard-based multidimensional scaling clustering. Thymus samples yielded on average around 800,000 unique TCRB clonotypes, compared with roughly 80,000 from blood samples.

The sequencing input was thymocytes. This TCR was sampled from a boy younger than two with a congenital heart defect. Donor details come from another sample of the same person, matched by shared clones. The sequence links TRBV11-2 to TRBJ1-2; a confident D gene designation cannot be given. This receptor carries the CDR3 CASSSIEAPTSNYGYTF. At the DNA level, the sequence is TGTGCCAGCAGCTCTATTGAGGCCCCGACTTCTAACTATGGCTACACCTTC.